This TCR beta chain was identified during a study of Tregs in tolerant kidney transplant recipients. As for the study in general: Mixed chimerism was transient after nonmyeloablative marrow transplants from related graft donors. Notes on the study in general: Changing PCR primers prevented nucleotide comparison between some patients' samples. The small number of patients limits these findings pending further validation. No direct test of biological reproducibility was done here.

About this clone: Its antigen is unknown.

Germline V gene lookup returns CDR1 SGHDT and CDR2 YYEEEE. The CDR3 consists of 15 residues. V was cut by 5 bases and J by 3 bases, with 18 bases left in between. Generated by immunoSEQ multiplex PCR, the TCRdb table keeps only in-frame clones and is missing some. This table holds 75,000 to 85,000 clones, around 90% found once. Sequenced material: Tregs from blood, taken before the transplant. The chain recombines TRBV5-6 with TRBJ2-7; D may be TRBD1 (6 bases). The clonotype was recovered from a human donor who received a combined kidney and bone marrow transplant. The CDR3 DNA reads as TGTGCCAGCAGTCCTCTATCGGGACACAACTACGAGCAGTACTTC. It is translated as CASSPLSGHNYEQYF.